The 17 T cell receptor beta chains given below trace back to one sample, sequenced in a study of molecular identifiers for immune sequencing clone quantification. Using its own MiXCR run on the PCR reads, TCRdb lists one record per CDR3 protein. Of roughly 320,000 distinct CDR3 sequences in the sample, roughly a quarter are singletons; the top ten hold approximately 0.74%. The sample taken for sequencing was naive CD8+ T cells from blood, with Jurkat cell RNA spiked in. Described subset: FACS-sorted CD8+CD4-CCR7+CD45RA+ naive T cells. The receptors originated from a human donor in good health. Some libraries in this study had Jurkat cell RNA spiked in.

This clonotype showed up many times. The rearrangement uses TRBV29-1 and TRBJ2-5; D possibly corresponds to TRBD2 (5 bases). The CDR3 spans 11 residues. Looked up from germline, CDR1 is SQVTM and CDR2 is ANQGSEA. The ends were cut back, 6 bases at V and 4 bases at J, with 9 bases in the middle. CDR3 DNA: TGCAGCGTCAGGACTGGAGAGACCCAGTACTTC. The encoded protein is CSVRTGETQYF.

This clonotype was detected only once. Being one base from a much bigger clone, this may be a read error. CDR3 sequence: CASSPKTQGDYSNQPQHF. CDR3 in DNA: TGTGCCAGCAGCCCCAAAACACAGGGCGATTATAGCAATCAGCCCCAGCATTTT. The V gene is TRBV9, the J gene TRBJ1-5; a weak D match, TRBD1 (6 bases). Trimming removed 4 bases at V and 0 bases at J, with 20 bases between. CDR3 length: 18 residues. CDR1 SGDLS and CDR2 YYNGEE come from the germline V gene.

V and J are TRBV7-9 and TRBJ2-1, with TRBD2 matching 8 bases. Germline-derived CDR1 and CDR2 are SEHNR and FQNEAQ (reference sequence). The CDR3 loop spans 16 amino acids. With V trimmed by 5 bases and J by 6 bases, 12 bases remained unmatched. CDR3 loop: CASSPVGTRSINEQFF. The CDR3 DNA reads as TGTGCCAGCAGCCCAGTGGGGACTAGATCCATCAATGAGCAGTTCTTC.

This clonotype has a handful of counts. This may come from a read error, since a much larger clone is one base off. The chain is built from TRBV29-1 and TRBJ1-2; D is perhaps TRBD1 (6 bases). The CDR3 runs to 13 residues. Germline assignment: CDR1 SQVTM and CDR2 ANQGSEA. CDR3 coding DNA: TGCAGCGTTGTAGATGGGGGCGCGAGAGGCTACGCCTTC. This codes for CSVVDGGARGYAF.

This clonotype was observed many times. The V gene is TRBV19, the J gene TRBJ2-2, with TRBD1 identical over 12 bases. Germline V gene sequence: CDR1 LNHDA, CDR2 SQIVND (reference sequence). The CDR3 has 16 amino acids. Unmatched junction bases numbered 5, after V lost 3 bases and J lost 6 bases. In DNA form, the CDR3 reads TGTGCCAGTAGTATCGGGACAGGGGGCGCGTCCGGGGAGCTGTTTTTT. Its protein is CASSIGTGGASGELFF.

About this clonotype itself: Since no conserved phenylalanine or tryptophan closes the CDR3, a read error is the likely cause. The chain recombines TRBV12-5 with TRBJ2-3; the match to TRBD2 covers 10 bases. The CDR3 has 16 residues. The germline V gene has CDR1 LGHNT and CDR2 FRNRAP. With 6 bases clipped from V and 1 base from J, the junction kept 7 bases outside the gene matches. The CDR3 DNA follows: TGTGCTAGTGGCCTTTCCCTAGCGGGAGGCACAGATACGCAGTATTCT. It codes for CASGLSLAGGTDTQYS.

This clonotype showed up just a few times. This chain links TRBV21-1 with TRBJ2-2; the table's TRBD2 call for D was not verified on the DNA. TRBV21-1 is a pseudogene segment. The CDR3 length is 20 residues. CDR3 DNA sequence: TGTGCCAGCAGCAAAATTAGGACTAGCGGGAGTTCAGGGAACACCGGGGAGCTGTTTTTT. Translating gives CASSKIRTSGSSGNTGELFF.

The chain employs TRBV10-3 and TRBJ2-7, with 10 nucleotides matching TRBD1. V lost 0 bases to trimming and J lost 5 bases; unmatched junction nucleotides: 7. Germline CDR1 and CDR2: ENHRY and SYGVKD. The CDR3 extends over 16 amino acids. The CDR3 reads CAISESGQGISHEQYF. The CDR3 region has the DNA TGTGCCATCAGTGAGTCGGGACAGGGGATTTCCCACGAGCAGTACTTC.

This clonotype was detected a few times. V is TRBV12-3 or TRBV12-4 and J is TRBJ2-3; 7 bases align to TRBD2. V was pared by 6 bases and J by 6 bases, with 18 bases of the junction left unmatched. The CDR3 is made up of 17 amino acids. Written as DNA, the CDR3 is TGTGCCAGCAGCAATTTCTGGGCGGGAGAGCTCACTGATACGCAGTATTTT. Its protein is CASSNFWAGELTDTQYF.

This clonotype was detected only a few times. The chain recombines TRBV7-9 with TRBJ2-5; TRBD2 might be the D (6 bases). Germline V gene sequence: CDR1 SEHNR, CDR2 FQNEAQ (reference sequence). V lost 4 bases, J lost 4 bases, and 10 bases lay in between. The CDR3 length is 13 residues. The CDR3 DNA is TGTGCCAGCAGCTGGGAGGCGGCAGAGACCCAGTACTTC. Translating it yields CASSWEAAETQYF.

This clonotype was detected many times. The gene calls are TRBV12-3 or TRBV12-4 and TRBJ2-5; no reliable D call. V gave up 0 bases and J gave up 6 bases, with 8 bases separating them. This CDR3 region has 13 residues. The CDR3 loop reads CASSLAFTQTQYF. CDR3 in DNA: TGTGCCAGCAGTTTAGCGTTCACCCAGACCCAGTACTTC.

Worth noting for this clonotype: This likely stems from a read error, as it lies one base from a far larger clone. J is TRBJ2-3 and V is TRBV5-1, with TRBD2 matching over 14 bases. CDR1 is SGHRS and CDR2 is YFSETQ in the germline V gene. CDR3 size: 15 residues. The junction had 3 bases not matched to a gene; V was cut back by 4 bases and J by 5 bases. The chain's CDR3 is CASSTGLAGGDTQYF. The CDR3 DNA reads TGCGCCAGCAGCACCGGACTAGCGGGAGGAGATACGCAGTATTTT.

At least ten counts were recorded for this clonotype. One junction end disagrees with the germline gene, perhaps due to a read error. The CDR3 nucleotides are TGTGCCAGCAGTCCCTCCCACAATGAGCAGTTCTTC. It encodes CASSPSHNEQFF. The genes are TRBV6-2 or TRBV6-3 and TRBJ2-1; D gene unclear. CDR1 is MNHEY, CDR2 SVGEGT, per germline. The CDR3 totals 12 residues.

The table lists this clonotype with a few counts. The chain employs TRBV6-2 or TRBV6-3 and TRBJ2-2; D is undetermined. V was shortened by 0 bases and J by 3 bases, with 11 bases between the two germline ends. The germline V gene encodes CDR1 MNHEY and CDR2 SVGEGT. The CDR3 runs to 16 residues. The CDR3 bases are TGTGCCAGCAGTTACTCGAGCGCCGGATACACCGGGGAGCTGTTTTTT. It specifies CASSYSSAGYTGELFF.

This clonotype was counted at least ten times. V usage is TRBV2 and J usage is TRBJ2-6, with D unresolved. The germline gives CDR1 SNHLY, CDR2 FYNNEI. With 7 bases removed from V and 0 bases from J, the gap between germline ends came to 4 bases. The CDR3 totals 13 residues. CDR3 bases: TGTGCCAGCACCCTCTCTGGGGCCAACGTCCTGACTTTC. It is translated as CASTLSGANVLTF.

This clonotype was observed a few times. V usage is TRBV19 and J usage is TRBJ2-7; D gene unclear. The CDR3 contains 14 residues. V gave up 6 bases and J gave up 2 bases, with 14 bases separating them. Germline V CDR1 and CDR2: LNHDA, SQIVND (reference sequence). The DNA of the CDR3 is TGTGCCAGTAGCGACGTCGGGCCTACCTACGAGCAGTACTTC. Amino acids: CASSDVGPTYEQYF.

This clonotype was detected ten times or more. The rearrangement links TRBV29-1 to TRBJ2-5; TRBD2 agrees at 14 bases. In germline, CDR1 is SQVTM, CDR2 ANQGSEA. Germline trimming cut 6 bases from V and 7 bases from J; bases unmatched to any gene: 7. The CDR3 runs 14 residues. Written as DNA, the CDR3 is TGCAGCGTGAGAACCGGGACTAGCGGGAGGACCCAGTACTTC. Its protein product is CSVRTGTSGRTQYF.